This TCR beta chain was sequenced in a study of blood T cell repertoires in COVID-19. Study in general: Sources were T cells, B-cell-depleted T cells, or PBMCs; the material itself was cDNA or gDNA.

Generated by immunoSEQ multiplex PCR, the TCRdb table keeps only in-frame clones and is missing some. The repertoire has around 320,000 clones, over 75% of them found once; the top ten carry just over 7%. What was sequenced was peripheral blood. This TCR was sampled from a human donor in a cohort sampled during active COVID-19.

The CDR3 loop reads CASSSFFYGYTF. The CDR3 DNA sequence: TGTGCCAGCAGCTCCTTCTTCTATGGCTACACCTTC. This chain uses TRBV13 with TRBJ1-2, with D uncertain. Germline loops: CDR1 PRHDT, CDR2 FYEKMQ (reference sequence). V shed 4 bases and J shed 4 bases, with 7 bases lying between them. The CDR3 has 12 residues. The whole variable domain, remainder taken from reference TRBV13 and TRBJ1-2, is AAGVIQSPRHLIKEKRETATLKCYPIPRHDTVYWYQQGPGQDPQFLISFYEKMQSDKGSIPDRFSAQQFSDYHSELNMSSLELGDSALYFCASSSFFYGYTFGSGTRLTVV.